This TCR beta chain stems from a study of shared clonotypes between healthy human individuals. Germline V CDR1 and CDR2: SGHRS, YFSETQ. The ends were cut back, 4 bases at V and 6 bases at J, with 8 bases in the middle. This CDR3 region has 11 residues. Produced via immunoSEQ multiplex PCR; TCRdb's table is partial and in-frame only. The profile shows about 1.4 million clones, approximately 97% of them singletons. With regard to this clone: The antigen remains undetermined.

Study-wide points: Clonotype sharing among the donors was expected to vary with sequencing depth.

The chain joins TRBV5-1 to TRBJ2-7, with D perhaps matching TRBD2 (6 bases). Sequencing was performed on naive CD4+ T cells sorted from blood. Specified subset: CD45RA+ positively selected. The clonotype comes from a man in his thirties or forties in good health. Written as DNA, the CDR3 is TGCGCCAGCAGCGGGACTCGCGAGCAGTACTTC. Encoded protein: CASSGTREQYF.